Each of the 8 T cell receptor beta chains below was sequenced from the same sample in a study of blood T cell repertoires in COVID-19 (dated by TCRdb to about 2020). Library method: the immunoSEQ multiplex PCR assay. The table was pulled from immuneACCESS by TCRdb, which kept in-frame rearrangements only. Such tables lose some clones; where checked, under half of the loss comes from unresolved V genes, and the rest has no known cause. The sample yields 250,000 or so clones; around 84% were counted once. The ten largest account for approximately 1.6% of the sample. The sequencing input was PBMCs or T cells enriched from blood (not recorded which). Receptor source: a woman aged 50 to 60 who had recovered from COVID-19.

This clone has more than one count but fewer than ten. V and J are TRBV28 and TRBJ1-3; no clear D gene. The CDR3 runs 15 residues. Trimming cost V 7 bases and J 4 bases, with 17 bases left between them. Germline assignment: CDR1 MDHEN and CDR2 SYDVKM. The CDR3 loop reads CASITRSDYGNTIYF. CDR3 bases: TGTGCCAGCATCACCAGGTCGGACTACGGAAACACCATATATTTT.

This chain connects TRBV28 to TRBJ1-5, with D perhaps matching TRBD1 (6 bases). V dropped 4 bases and J dropped 0 bases, with 10 bases sitting between them. The CDR3 loop spans 15 amino acids. Germline V lookup: CDR1 MDHEN, CDR2 SYDVKM. The DNA for the CDR3 is TGTGCCAGCAGTTCGGACAGTTATAGCAATCAGCCCCAGCATTTT. This gives the protein CASSSDSYSNQPQHF.

The gene calls are TRBV28 and TRBJ1-6; weak D call: TRBD1 (5 bases). Trimming took off 7 bases at V and 10 bases at J, with 17 bases between the two ends. The germline gives CDR1 MDHEN, CDR2 SYDVKM. The CDR3 totals 14 residues. The DNA of the CDR3 is TGTGCCAGCAATCCAGGACACCCGGCCTCACCCCTCCACTTT. Residues: CASNPGHPASPLHF.

The CDR3 here is CASSAGPGLPYEQYF. CDR3 DNA: TGTGCCAGCAGCGCGGGCCCGGGACTCCCCTACGAGCAGTACTTC. The chain carries TRBV7-3 and TRBJ2-7, with TRBD2 as a possible D gene (6 bases). CDR3 size: 15 residues. Trimming took off 5 bases at V and 2 bases at J, with 16 bases between the two ends. The germline V gene encodes CDR1 SGHTA and CDR2 FQGTGA.

The J gene is TRBJ2-3, the V gene TRBV18; 8 bases are a match to TRBD2. Germline values: CDR1 KGHSH, CDR2 LQKENI. The ends lost 4 bases at V and 3 bases at J; junction bases unmatched: 6. This CDR3 comprises 15 residues. This CDR3 reads CASSQPGGGTDTQYF. CDR3 sequence (DNA): TGTGCCAGCTCACAGCCGGGAGGGGGAACAGATACGCAGTATTTT.

This clone was counted at least ten times. The chain employs TRBV5-1 and TRBJ2-1; 7 nucleotides align to TRBD2. CDR1 and CDR2 (germline): SGHRS, YFSETQ. The CDR3 is 14 residues long. Trimming took 6 bases from V and 6 from J; bases not matched to a gene: 9. DNA for the CDR3: TGCGCCAGCAAACTCATGGGCGGGAGCAATGAGCAGTTCTTC. Translation: CASKLMGGSNEQFF.

The chain links TRBV7-6 to TRBJ2-1, with 10 nucleotides matching TRBD2. V dropped 5 bases and J dropped 7; count of bases not matched to a gene: 11. Per germline, CDR1 SGHVS and CDR2 FNYEAQ. This CDR3 comprises 16 residues. The CDR3 DNA reads as TGTGCCAGCAGCCCCCAAGCGGGAGGGCCTATAAATGAGCAGTTCTTC. Protein sequence: CASSPQAGGPINEQFF.

The chain uses TRBV2 and TRBJ1-5; 9 nucleotides align to TRBD1. The CDR3 totals 18 residues. Unmatched junction bases numbered 9, after V lost 1 base and J lost 2 bases. Germline CDR1 reads SNHLY; CDR2 reads FYNNEI. As DNA, the CDR3 is TGTGCCAGCAGTGAAGACACAGGGGGCGGGTTAGGCAATCAGCCCCAGCATTTT. Encoded protein: CASSEDTGGGLGNQPQHF.